This T cell receptor beta chain is from a study of cytomegalovirus exposure and HLA in healthy donors. Findings of the study overall: Associated with cytomegalovirus, according to the listing, were 150 to 200 TCR beta chains. On later analysis, the bulk of CMV-associated TCR beta chains appeared to be HLA-restricted.

PCR was performed using 60 Vbeta and 13 Jbeta primers. The method was immunoSEQ multiplex PCR; TCRdb's version includes in-frame clones alone and lacks a portion of them. This table holds approximately 32,000 clones, roughly four fifths found once. With regard to this clone: Its antigen is not identified.

Trimming left V 6 bases short and J 1 base short, with 9 bases between. Germline CDR1 reads SGHAT; CDR2 reads FQDESV (reference sequence). The CDR3 runs to 14 residues. This chain links TRBV11-1 with TRBJ2-2; possibly TRBD1 for D (5 bases). The sample comprised PBMCs. The receptor was isolated from a young woman in good health and CMV-seropositive. As DNA, the CDR3 is TGTGCCAGCAGATATACAGGGAACACCGGGGAGCTGTTTTTT. It translates to CASRYTGNTGELFF.